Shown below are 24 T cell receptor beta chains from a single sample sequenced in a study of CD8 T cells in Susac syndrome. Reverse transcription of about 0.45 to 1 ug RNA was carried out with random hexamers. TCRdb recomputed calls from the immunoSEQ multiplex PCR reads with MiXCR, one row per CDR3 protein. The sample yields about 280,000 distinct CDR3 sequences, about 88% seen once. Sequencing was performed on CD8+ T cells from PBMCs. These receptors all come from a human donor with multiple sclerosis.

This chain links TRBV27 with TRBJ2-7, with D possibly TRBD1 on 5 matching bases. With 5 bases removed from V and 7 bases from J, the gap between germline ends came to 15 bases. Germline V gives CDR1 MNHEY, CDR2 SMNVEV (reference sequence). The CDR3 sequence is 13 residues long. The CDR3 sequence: CASSPWGSEEQYF. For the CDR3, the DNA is TGTGCCAGCAGTCCTTGGGGCTCCGAGGAGCAGTACTTC.

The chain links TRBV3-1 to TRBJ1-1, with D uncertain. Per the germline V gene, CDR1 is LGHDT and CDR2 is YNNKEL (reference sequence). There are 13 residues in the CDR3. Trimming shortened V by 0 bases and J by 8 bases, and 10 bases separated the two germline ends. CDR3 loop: CASSQDHGDEAFF. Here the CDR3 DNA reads TGTGCCAGCAGCCAAGATCACGGCGACGAAGCTTTCTTT.

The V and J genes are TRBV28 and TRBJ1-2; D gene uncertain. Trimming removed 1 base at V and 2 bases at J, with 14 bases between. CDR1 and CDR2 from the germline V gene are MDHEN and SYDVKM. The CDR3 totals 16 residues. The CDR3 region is CASSLSFEPLNYGYTF. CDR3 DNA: TGTGCCAGCAGTTTATCCTTCGAGCCGCTAAACTATGGCTACACCTTC.

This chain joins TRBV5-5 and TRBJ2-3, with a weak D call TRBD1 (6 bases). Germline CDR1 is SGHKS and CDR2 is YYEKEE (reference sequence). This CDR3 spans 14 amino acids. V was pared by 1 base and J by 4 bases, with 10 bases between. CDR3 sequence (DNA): TGTGCCAGCAGCTTGAGGGGGTATGCAGATACGCAGTATTTT. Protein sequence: CASSLRGYADTQYF.

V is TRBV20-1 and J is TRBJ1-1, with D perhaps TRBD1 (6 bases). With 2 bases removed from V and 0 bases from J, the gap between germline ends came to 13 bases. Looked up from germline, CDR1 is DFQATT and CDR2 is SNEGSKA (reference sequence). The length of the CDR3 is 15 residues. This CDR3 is CSARTTGHLNTEAFF. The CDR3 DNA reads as TGCAGTGCTAGAACTACGGGACATTTGAACACTGAAGCTTTCTTT.

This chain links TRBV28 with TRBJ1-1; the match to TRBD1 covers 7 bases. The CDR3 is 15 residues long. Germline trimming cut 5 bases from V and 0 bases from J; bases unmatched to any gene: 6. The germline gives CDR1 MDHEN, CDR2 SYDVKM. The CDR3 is CASSKDRAVNTEAFF. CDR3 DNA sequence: TGTGCCAGCAGTAAAGACAGGGCGGTGAACACTGAAGCTTTCTTT.

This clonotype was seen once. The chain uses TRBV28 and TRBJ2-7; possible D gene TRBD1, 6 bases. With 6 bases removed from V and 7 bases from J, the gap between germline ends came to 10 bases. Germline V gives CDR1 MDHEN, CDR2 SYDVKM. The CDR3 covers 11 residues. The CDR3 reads CASSWDKEQYF. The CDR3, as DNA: TGTGCCAGCAGCTGGGACAAGGAGCAGTACTTC.

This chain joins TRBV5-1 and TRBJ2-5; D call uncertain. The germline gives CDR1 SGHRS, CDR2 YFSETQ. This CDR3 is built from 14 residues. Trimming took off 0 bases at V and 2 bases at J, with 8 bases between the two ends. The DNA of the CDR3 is TGCGCCAGCAGCTTGGCCACCCAGCAAGAGACCCAGTACTTC. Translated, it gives CASSLATQQETQYF.

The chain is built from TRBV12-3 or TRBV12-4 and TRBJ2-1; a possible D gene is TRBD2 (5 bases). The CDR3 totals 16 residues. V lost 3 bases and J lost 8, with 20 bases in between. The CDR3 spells CASSFWFGEAQDEQFF. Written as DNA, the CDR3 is TGTGCCAGCAGTTTTTGGTTCGGGGAAGCTCAGGATGAGCAGTTCTTC.

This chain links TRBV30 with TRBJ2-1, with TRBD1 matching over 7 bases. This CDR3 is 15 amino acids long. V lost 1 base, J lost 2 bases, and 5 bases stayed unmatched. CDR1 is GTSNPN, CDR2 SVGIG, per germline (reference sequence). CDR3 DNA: TGTGCCTGGAGTGACCTAGGGGGCCCCTACAATGAGCAGTTCTTC. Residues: CAWSDLGGPYNEQFF. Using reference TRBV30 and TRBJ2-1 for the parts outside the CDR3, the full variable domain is SQTIHQWPATLVQPVGSPLSLECTVEGTSNPNLYWYRQAAGRGLQLLFYSVGIGQISSEVPQNLSASRPQDRQFILSSKKLLLSDSGFYLCAWSDLGGPYNEQFFGPGTRLTVL.

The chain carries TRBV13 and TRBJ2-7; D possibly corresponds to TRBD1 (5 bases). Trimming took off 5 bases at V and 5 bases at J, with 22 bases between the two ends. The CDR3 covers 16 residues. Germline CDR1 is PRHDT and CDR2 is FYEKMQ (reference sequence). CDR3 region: CASSTRQSQSPDEQYF. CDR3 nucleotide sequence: TGTGCCAGCAGCACTCGACAGTCCCAGTCCCCGGACGAGCAGTACTTC.

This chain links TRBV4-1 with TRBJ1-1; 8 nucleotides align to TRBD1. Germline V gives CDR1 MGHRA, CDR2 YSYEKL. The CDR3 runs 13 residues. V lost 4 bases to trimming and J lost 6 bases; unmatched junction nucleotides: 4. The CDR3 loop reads CASSPTGGAEAFF. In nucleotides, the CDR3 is TGCGCCAGCAGCCCTACAGGGGGAGCTGAAGCTTTCTTT.

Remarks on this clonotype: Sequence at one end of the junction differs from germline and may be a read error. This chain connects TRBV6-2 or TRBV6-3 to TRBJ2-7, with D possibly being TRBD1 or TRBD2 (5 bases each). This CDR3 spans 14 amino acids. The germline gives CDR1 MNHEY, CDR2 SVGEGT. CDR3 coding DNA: TGTGCCAGCAGTTGGAAGGGACGGATATACGAGCGGTACTTC. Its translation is CASSWKGRIYERYF.

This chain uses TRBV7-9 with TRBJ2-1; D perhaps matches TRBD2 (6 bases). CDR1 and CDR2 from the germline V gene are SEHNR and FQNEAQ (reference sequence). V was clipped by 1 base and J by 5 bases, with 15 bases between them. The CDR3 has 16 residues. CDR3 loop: CASSLGRGVLDNEQFF. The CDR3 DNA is TGTGCCAGCAGCTTAGGTCGCGGGGTGCTGGACAATGAGCAGTTCTTC.

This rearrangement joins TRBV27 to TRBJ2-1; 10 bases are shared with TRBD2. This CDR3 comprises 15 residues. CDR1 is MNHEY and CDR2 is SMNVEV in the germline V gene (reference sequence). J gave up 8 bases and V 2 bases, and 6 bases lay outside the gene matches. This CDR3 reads CASSLGAGGLYEQFF. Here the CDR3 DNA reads TGTGCCAGCAGTTTAGGAGCGGGAGGGCTCTATGAGCAGTTCTTC.

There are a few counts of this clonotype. The CDR3 protein is CASSLRTGDEQYF. Here the CDR3 DNA reads TGTGCCAGCAGCCTCCGGACAGGGGACGAGCAGTACTTC. The chain is built from TRBV11-2 and TRBJ2-7; 9 nucleotides match TRBD1. The trim removed 5 bases at V and 5 bases at J, leaving 4 bases unmatched. Germline CDR1 and CDR2: SGHAT and FQNNGV. CDR3 length: 13 amino acids.

The CDR3 region has the DNA TGTGCCAGCACCTCCACTCCAGGGGCAGGGACCACTGAAGCTTTCTTT. This gives the protein CASTSTPGAGTTEAFF. The chain links TRBV28 to TRBJ1-1, with D perhaps TRBD1 (6 bases). V lost 7 bases and J 4 bases, leaving 22 bases between the germline ends. This CDR3 contains 16 residues. In germline, CDR1 is MDHEN, CDR2 SYDVKM.

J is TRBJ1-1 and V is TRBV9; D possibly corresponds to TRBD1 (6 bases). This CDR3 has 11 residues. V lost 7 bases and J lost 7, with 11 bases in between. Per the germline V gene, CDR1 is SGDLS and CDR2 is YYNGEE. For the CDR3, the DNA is TGTGCCAGCGGGGGCTATGGTGAAGCTTTCTTT. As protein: CASGGYGEAFF.

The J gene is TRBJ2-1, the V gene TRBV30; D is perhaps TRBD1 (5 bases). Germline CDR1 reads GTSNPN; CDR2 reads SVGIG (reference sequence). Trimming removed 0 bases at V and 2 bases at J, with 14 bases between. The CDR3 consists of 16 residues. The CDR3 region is CAWSVLAGSTYNEQFF. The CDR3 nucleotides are TGTGCCTGGAGTGTACTTGCAGGGTCAACCTACAATGAGCAGTTCTTC.

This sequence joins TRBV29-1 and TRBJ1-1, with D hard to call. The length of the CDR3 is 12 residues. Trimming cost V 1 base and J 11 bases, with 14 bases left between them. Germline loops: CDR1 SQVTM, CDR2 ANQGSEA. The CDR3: CSVEGRGGLAFF. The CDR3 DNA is TGCAGCGTTGAAGGCCGGGGTGGTCTGGCTTTCTTT.

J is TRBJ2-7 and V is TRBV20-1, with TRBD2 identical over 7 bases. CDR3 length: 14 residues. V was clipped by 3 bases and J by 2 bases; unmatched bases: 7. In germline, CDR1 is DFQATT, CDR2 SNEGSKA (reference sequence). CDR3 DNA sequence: TGCAGTGCTAGGGGTGGCGGGAGCCCCTACGAGCAGTACTTC. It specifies CSARGGGSPYEQYF.

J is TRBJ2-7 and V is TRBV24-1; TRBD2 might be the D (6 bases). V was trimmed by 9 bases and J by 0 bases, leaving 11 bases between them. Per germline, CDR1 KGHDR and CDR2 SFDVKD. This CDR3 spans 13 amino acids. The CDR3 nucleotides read TGTGCCACCTCCTTCGGGGGCTCCTACGAGCAGTACTTC. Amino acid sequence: CATSFGGSYEQYF.

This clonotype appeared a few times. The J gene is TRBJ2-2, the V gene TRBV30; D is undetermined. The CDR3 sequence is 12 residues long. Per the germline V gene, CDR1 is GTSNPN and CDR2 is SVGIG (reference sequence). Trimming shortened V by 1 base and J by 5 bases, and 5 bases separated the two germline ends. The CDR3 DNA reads TGTGCCTGGAGTGCCGGTACCGGGGAGCTGTTTTTT. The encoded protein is CAWSAGTGELFF.

CDR3 region: CASSWIRESPLHF. CDR3 DNA: TGTGCCAGCAGTTGGATTCGGGAATCACCCCTCCACTTT. The genes are TRBV28 and TRBJ1-6; D is ambiguous. The V gene lost 4 bases and the J gene lost 10 bases, with 11 bases spanning the gap. The CDR3 consists of 13 residues. CDR1 and CDR2 from the germline V gene are MDHEN and SYDVKM.